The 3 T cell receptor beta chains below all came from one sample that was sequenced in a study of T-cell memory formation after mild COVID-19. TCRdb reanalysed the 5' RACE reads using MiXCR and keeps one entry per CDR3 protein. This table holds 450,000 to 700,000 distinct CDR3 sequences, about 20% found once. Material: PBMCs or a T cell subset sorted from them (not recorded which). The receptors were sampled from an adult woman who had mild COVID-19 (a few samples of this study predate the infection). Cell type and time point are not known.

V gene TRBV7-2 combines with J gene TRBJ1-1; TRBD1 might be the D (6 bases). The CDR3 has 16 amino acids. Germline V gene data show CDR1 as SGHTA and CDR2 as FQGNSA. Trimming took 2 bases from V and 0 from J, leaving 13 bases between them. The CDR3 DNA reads TGTGCCAGCAGCTTACTTACAGGGAAAATGAACACTGAAGCTTTCTTT. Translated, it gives CASSLLTGKMNTEAFF. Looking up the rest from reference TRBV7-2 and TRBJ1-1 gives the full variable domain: GAGVSQSPSNKVTEKGKDVELRCDPISGHTALYWYRQSLGQGLEFLIYFQGNSAPDKSGLPSDRFSAERTGGSVSTLTIQRTQQEDSAVYLCASSLLTGKMNTEAFFGQGTRLTVV.

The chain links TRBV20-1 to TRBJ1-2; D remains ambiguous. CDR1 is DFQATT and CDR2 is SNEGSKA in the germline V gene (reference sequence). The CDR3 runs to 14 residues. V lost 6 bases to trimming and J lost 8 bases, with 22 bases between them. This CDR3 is CSAPPRLSEGGYTF. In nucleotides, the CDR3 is TGCAGTGCCCCCCCGCGTCTCTCCGAGGGAGGCTACACCTTC.

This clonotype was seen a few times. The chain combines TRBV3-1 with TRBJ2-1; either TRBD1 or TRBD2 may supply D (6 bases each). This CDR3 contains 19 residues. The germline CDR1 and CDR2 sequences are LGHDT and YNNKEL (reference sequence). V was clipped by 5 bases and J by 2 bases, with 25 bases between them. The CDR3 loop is CASSSPGTVGGGTYNEQFF. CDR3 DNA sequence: TGTGCCAGCAGCTCACCCGGGACCGTAGGAGGGGGGACCTACAATGAGCAGTTCTTC.